Below, 17 T cell receptor beta chains from the same sample are listed, as sequenced in a study of T cell responses to AZD1222 COVID-19 vaccine. The table came from immunoSEQ multiplex PCR; TCRdb's copy has only in-frame clones and leaves some out. This repertoire shows about 100,000 clones, roughly 84% found once; its top ten account for about 15%. This specimen consisted of peripheral blood, obtained on day 0 of AZD1222 vaccination. The source is an adult in good health.

This chain links TRBV6-5 with TRBJ1-5, with TRBD1 matching over 7 bases. Losses at the gene ends were 5 bases for V and 4 bases for J; bases not matched to a gene: 5. Germline V CDR1 and CDR2: MNHEY, SVGAGI. This CDR3 comprises 14 residues. CDR3 nucleotides: TGTGCCAGCAGTCTAACGACAGGGAATCAGCCCCAGCATTTT. Its translation is CASSLTTGNQPQHF.

V usage is TRBV15 and J usage is TRBJ2-7, with unresolved D. Germline V lookup: CDR1 LNHNV, CDR2 YYDKDF (reference sequence). The CDR3 runs to 15 residues. V was cut by 0 bases and J by 3 bases, with 12 bases left in between. The CDR3 sequence: CATSRDPMAVYEQYF. In DNA form, the CDR3 reads TGTGCCACCAGCAGAGATCCGATGGCGGTCTACGAGCAGTACTTC.

This clone was seen once. The chain recombines TRBV5-5 with TRBJ2-1, with TRBD1 identical over 9 bases. The V and J ends lost 3 bases and 4 bases, in that order; junction bases with no gene match: 2. The germline V gene has CDR1 SGHKS and CDR2 YYEKEE (reference sequence). The length of the CDR3 is 14 residues. The CDR3 sequence: CASSSGTGYNEQFF. DNA for the CDR3: TGTGCCAGCAGCTCCGGGACAGGGTACAATGAGCAGTTCTTC.

This rearrangement joins TRBV2 to TRBJ1-6, with TRBD1 matching 9 bases. Trimming at V came to 9 bases and at J to 9 bases, leaving 9 bases not matched to a gene. The CDR3 has 14 amino acids. Germline V CDR1 and CDR2: SNHLY, FYNNEI. The CDR3 region is CASYPGQGFSPLHF. CDR3 bases: TGTGCCAGTTATCCGGGACAGGGTTTTTCACCCCTCCACTTT.

The rearrangement links TRBV7-9 to TRBJ2-7; D uncertain. Trimming shortened V by 5 bases and J by 4 bases, and 9 bases separated the two germline ends. This CDR3 comprises 12 residues. CDR1 is SEHNR, CDR2 FQNEAQ, per germline (reference sequence). CDR3 region: CASSTDGYEQYF. DNA of the CDR3: TGTGCCAGCAGCACAGACGGGTACGAGCAGTACTTC.

The chain combines TRBV5-1 with TRBJ2-1; unclear D gene. Germline assignment: CDR1 SGHRS and CDR2 YFSETQ. This CDR3 is built from 11 residues. V was clipped by 6 bases and J by 10 bases, with 11 bases between them. CDR3 loop: CASKDSWEQFF. CDR3 nucleotides: TGCGCCAGCAAGGATAGCTGGGAGCAGTTCTTC.

This chain connects TRBV4-1 to TRBJ2-1; 12 bases map to TRBD2. This CDR3 contains 18 residues. In germline, CDR1 is MGHRA, CDR2 YSYEKL. With 1 base clipped from V and 6 bases from J, the junction kept 10 bases outside the gene matches. In nucleotides, the CDR3 is TGCGCCAGCAGCCAAGCGGTGTCTAGCGGGAGGGGGGTCAATGAGCAGTTCTTC. It is translated as CASSQAVSSGRGVNEQFF.

This chain uses TRBV2 with TRBJ2-7; D not certain. This CDR3 is 10 amino acids long. Germline V gene sequence: CDR1 SNHLY, CDR2 FYNNEI. The V and J ends lost 4 bases and 6 bases respectively, with 4 bases between them. Here the CDR3 DNA reads TGTGCCAGCAGTGGGGTCGAGCAGTACTTC. This gives the protein CASSGVEQYF.

This clone was counted once. The CDR3 protein is CASSYSQGGYGYTF. DNA of the CDR3: TGTGCCAGCAGTTACTCGCAGGGAGGATATGGCTACACCTTC. The chain joins TRBV6-5 to TRBJ1-2; possibly TRBD1 for D (5 bases). Deletions cut 0 bases from V and 5 bases from J, with 10 bases between. In germline, CDR1 is MNHEY, CDR2 SVGAGI. The CDR3 contains 14 residues.

The J gene is TRBJ1-5, the V gene TRBV5-1; tentatively, D is TRBD1 (6 bases). Looked up from germline, CDR1 is SGHRS and CDR2 is YFSETQ. Trimming cost V 2 bases and J 7 bases, with 16 bases left between them. CDR3 length equals 15 residues. CDR3 DNA: TGCGCCAGCAGCTTCGATGGGGGGGCTTACCAGCCCCAGCATTTT. This sequence encodes CASSFDGGAYQPQHF.

The chain couples TRBV23-1 to TRBJ1-1, with 11 positions matching TRBD1. TRBV23-1 is placed among ORFs of uncertain function. V trimming: 1 base; J trimming: 6 bases; junction bases outside the gene matches: 22. The CDR3 length is 21 residues. The CDR3 coding sequence is TGCGCCAGCAGTCAATGCGAAAGAGCATTTGGCCATAGGACAGGGGGCCCTGAAGCTTTCTTT. Translated: CASSQCERAFGHRTGGPEAFF.

The chain recombines TRBV21-1 with TRBJ2-1; no DNA check was done on the table's D call, TRBD2. TRBV21-1 is marked as a pseudogene. The CDR3 contains 13 residues. Written as DNA, the CDR3 is TGCAGACTAGCGGGAGACAGGGCGAATGAGCAGTTCTTC. It specifies CRLAGDRANEQFF.

The chain couples TRBV4-1 to TRBJ1-5; the D gene is possibly TRBD1 (6 bases). Germline-derived CDR1 and CDR2 are MGHRA and YSYEKL. V lost 0 bases, J lost 4 bases, and 13 bases lay in between. The CDR3 has 16 amino acids. Here the CDR3 DNA reads TGCGCCAGCAGCCAAGATCAGGGGCTGGGGAATCAGCCCCAGCATTTT. Encoded protein: CASSQDQGLGNQPQHF.

This rearrangement joins TRBV12-3 or TRBV12-4 to TRBJ2-7, with D unresolved. The CDR3 length is 12 residues. The germline V and J ends were trimmed by 6 bases and 6 bases, with 12 bases remaining between them. The CDR3 DNA is TGTGCCAGCAGGACTCCAGGTACCGAGCAGTACTTC. Amino acid sequence: CASRTPGTEQYF.

V gene TRBV7-7 combines with J gene TRBJ2-2; the D gene could be TRBD1 or TRBD2 (5 bases each). The V gene lost 1 base and the J gene lost 7 bases, with 10 bases spanning the gap. Germline CDR1 is SSHAT and CDR2 is FNYEAQ (reference sequence). This CDR3 spans 14 amino acids. The CDR3: CASSLVRESGELFF. The DNA of the CDR3 is TGTGCCAGCAGCTTAGTCAGGGAGAGCGGGGAGCTGTTTTTT.

The chain carries TRBV30 and TRBJ2-1; 9 bases line up with TRBD2. From germline, CDR1 is GTSNPN and CDR2 SVGIG (reference sequence). V lost 5 bases, J lost 10 bases, and 12 bases stayed unmatched. The length of the CDR3 is 14 residues. The CDR3 is CAWGWGLATGEQFF. CDR3 in DNA: TGTGCCTGGGGGTGGGGACTAGCCACAGGAGAGCAGTTCTTC.

The chain recombines TRBV27 with TRBJ2-2; no reliable D call. CDR3 size: 14 residues. Germline V gene lookup returns CDR1 MNHEY and CDR2 SMNVEV (reference sequence). Trimming removed 0 bases from V and 1 base from J, with 3 bases in between. CDR3 nucleotides: TGTGCCAGCAGTTTATCGCAGAACACCGGGGAGCTGTTTTTT. Amino acid sequence: CASSLSQNTGELFF.